The rows below give T cell receptor beta chains drawn from one sample of a study of CXCR3-negative and CXCR3-positive naive CD8 T cells. TCRdb reanalyzed the 5' RACE reads and collapses them to one entry per CDR3 protein, without DNA. Its table lists 150,000 to 180,000 distinct CDR3 sequences. Specimen: naive CXCR3+ CD8+ T cells from blood. These receptors came from a human donor in good health. Some clones in this sample may be carry-over from other donors' samples. Each CDR3 is given with its conserved first and last residue.

TRBV5-1	TRBJ2-1	CASSLRQGVDEQFF
TRBV7-9	TRBJ2-5	CASSLEGPETQYF
TRBV9	TRBJ1-1	CASSDRVDLNTEAFF
TRBV2	TRBJ2-2	CASSIIPGPPGDTGELFF
TRBV5-6	TRBJ2-7	CASSPRISYEQYF
TRBV28	TRBJ2-5	CASSRFSGSLETQYF
TRBV11-2	TRBJ2-7	CASSLTGNYYEQYF
TRBV12-3/TRBV12-4	TRBJ2-5	CASGLQAGGPLETQYF
TRBV7-7	TRBJ2-1	CASSYGLAGVGEQFF
TRBV19	TRBJ2-1	CASSPRPLAGPGYNEQFF
TRBV12-3/TRBV12-4	TRBJ2-7	CASIKPYYEQYF
TRBV4-3	TRBJ1-1	CASSQDRGHDTEAFF
TRBV7-9	TRBJ2-1	CASPPEGSYNEQFF
TRBV6-5	TRBJ1-5	CASSDGTSGSNQPQHF
TRBV3-1	TRBJ1-2	CASSQEHFSKNYGYTF
TRBV29-1	TRBJ2-7	CSVEGEGGEYEQYF
TRBV5-6	TRBJ1-1	CASSLYPNTEAFF
TRBV2	TRBJ2-7	CASMGQGASYEQYF
TRBV5-1	TRBJ1-2	CASSLAGGHGYGYTF
TRBV7-9	TRBJ2-1	CASSFPVGLAGGSYNEQFF
TRBV9	TRBJ2-7	CASSAGGQGTYEQYF
TRBV13	TRBJ2-7	CASSQSVSSYEQYF
TRBV24-1	TRBJ1-5	CATSSPGRQPQHF
TRBV20-1	TRBJ1-2	CSARGDRVTHLGLGYTF
TRBV4-1	TRBJ1-1	CASSQAPSSDTEAFF
TRBV10-3	TRBJ2-7	CAIGDSGGKGYEQYF
TRBV28	TRBJ2-1	CASSLWAAQNNEQFF
TRBV5-1	TRBJ2-1	CASSLVYGGASYNEQFF
TRBV20-1	TRBJ1-1	CSARDVRQGSGTEAFF
TRBV28	TRBJ2-7	CASSPPVGGGEQYF
TRBV9	TRBJ2-5	CASSVSGSQETQYF
TRBV28	TRBJ2-3	CASSPGLTDTQYF
TRBV18	TRBJ2-3	CASSPPLWDLTDTQYF
TRBV6-9	TRBJ1-5	CASHLRPFNFNQPQHF
TRBV4-1	TRBJ2-7	CASSQVTAGGPFYEQYF
TRBV20-1	TRBJ2-6	CSASSGANVLTF
TRBV29-1	TRBJ2-7	CSVGGDQGGYEQYF
TRBV12-5	TRBJ2-7	CASGSALTYEQYF
TRBV24-1	TRBJ2-2	CATSDTPREGGELFF
TRBV28	TRBJ2-7	CASTGETYEQYF
TRBV15	TRBJ2-7	CATSSAGAGFYEQYF
TRBV7-9	TRBJ2-1	CASSLLAGFYNEQFF
TRBV29-1	TRBJ2-1	CSVEDPRANEQFF
TRBV4-2	TRBJ1-1	CASSQEDGNTEAFF
TRBV7-9	TRBJ1-3	CASSPGTGQNTIYF
TRBV28	TRBJ2-2	CASRNQGNTGELFF
TRBV12-3/TRBV12-4	TRBJ2-7	CASSGKAGGYEQYF
TRBV7-9	TRBJ2-2	CASSLAFGVGASGVNTGELFF